This T cell receptor beta chain stems from a study of T cells in localized non-small cell lung cancer. This clone was seen only a few times. The antigen is unknown. Assay: immunoSEQ multiplex PCR; the TCRdb copy retains only in-frame clones and omits some. The table shows about 48,000 clones, with roughly 80% occurring only once. The CDR3 extends over 15 amino acids. Losses at the gene ends were 6 bases for V and 3 bases for J; bases not matched to a gene: 5. Germline V lookup: CDR1 MDHEN, CDR2 SYDVKM. Whole-study results and caveats: It remains possible that heterogeneity exists, since only one tumor region was sequenced. Clonality of T cells reached its maximum in uninvolved adjacent lung, surpassing tumor.

Here the sequenced sample was peripheral blood, taken before any cancer treatment. This chain uses TRBV28 with TRBJ2-1; 10 bases are shared with TRBD2. This clonotype was obtained from a man between 40 and 70 years old with stage I squamous cell lung carcinoma. The CDR3 protein is CASRPGLADYNEQFF. CDR3 nucleotide sequence: TGTGCCAGCAGACCCGGACTAGCGGACTACAATGAGCAGTTCTTC.